This T cell receptor (beta chain) was sequenced during a study of vaccination effects on CD4 cells after COVID-19. Overall study results and limits: Both infection-induced and vaccine-induced clones contracted markedly at late post-vaccination timepoints. From healthy vaccinees, only 1 of 255 vaccine-induced clones also reacted to common cold coronaviruses.

Antigen-specific CD4+ T cells were expanded with viral peptide pools in the ViraFEST assay before sequencing. Culturing for around eleven days preceded CD4+ T cell isolation. Nucleocapsid antibodies were negative in the vaccine recipients, who had never had SARS-CoV-2 infection. Cultures of fewer than 2.5 million PBMC per well contained around 10 IU/ml IL-2 plus 10 ug/ml peptides. Half-medium replacement with IL-2 medium occurred on days 3 and 7. Germline values: CDR1 MDHEN, CDR2 SYDVKM. The CDR3 contains 13 residues. The V end was cut by 3 bases, the J end by 7 bases, with 12 bases between. TCRdb's table, derived via immunoSEQ multiplex PCR, lists solely in-frame clones and lacks some. The sample shows fewer than 85,000 clones, roughly 79% of them seen only once. With respect to this clone: Its antigen is still unknown.

The sequence derives from a human donor who received a COVID-19 vaccine. The V and J genes are TRBV28 and TRBJ1-2, with D possibly being TRBD1 (5 bases). Sequenced here: CD4+ T cells from PBMCs cultured with SARS-CoV-2 spike peptides, sampled before COVID-19 vaccination. The CDR3 DNA sequence: TGTGCCAGCAGTTTTGACGGGGGATCTGGCTACACCTTC. Translated, it gives CASSFDGGSGYTF.